This note documents a single T cell receptor (beta chain) sequence. Its cognate antigen is unknown. The CDR3 spans 15 residues. Germline values: CDR1 SNHLY, CDR2 FYNNEI. V lost 1 base and J 1 base, leaving 10 bases between the germline ends. This sample stems from a study of T cell responses to AZD1222 COVID-19 vaccine. Only in-frame clones appear in the TCRdb table, and some are missing; sequencing was by immunoSEQ multiplex PCR. The repertoire holds 99,000 or so clones, with 88% as singletons. General observations from the study: Donor demographics were predominantly white British with a female majority; clonal diversity may be underestimated. Baseline antibody screening turned up just a handful of seropositive AZD1222 recipients. Repertoires in all cases were sampled only once the peak T cell response had passed.

The receptor comes from an adult in good health. The source was peripheral blood, collected on day 0 of AZD1222 vaccination. This rearrangement joins TRBV2 to TRBJ1-1, with D unclear. CDR3 in DNA: TGTGCCAGCAGTGAAGAGGTACTCTCGAACACTGAAGCTTTCTTT. It codes for CASSEEVLSNTEAFF. The full variable domain, in which reference TRBV2 and TRBJ1-1 provide the parts outside the CDR3, is EPEVTQTPSHQVTQMGQEVILRCVPISNHLYFYWYRQILGQKVEFLVSFYNNEISEKSEIFDDQFSVERPDGSNFTLKIRSTKLEDSAMYFCASSEEVLSNTEAFFGQGTRLTVV.